This TCR beta chain came from a study of T-cell reconstitution after alpha-beta-depleted transplantation in children. Germline CDR1 SEHNR, CDR2 FQNEAQ (reference sequence). The J segment lost 5 bases and the V segment lost 5 bases, leaving 9 bases of the junction unmatched. The CDR3 contains 15 residues. As it was prepared, the TCRbeta library received unique molecular identifiers. In TCRdb, the PCR reads were re-called with MiXCR into one record per CDR3 protein. The data contain about 16,000 distinct CDR3 sequences, around 5% of them singletons. This clonotype was observed at least ten times. The sequencing here drew on PBMCs, taken before TCRalphabeta/CD19-depleted stem cell transplant. The chain employs TRBV7-9 and TRBJ2-1, with 7 bases identical to TRBD1. The sequence was obtained from a boy aged 10-17 years with acute lymphoblastic leukemia, due to receive a stem cell transplant. In nucleotides, the CDR3 is TGTGCCAGCAGCCCTTGGACAGGTGTGAACAATGAGCAGTTCTTC. As protein: CASSPWTGVNNEQFF.